The text below deals with one T cell receptor (beta chain). Antigen unknown. Repertoires were generated with immunoSEQ multiplex PCR, while TCRdb's copy carries only in-frame clones and drops some. The table includes about 83,000 clones, approximately 84% detected once. With 7 bases clipped from V and 0 bases from J, the junction kept 5 bases outside the gene matches. The CDR3 sequence is 14 residues long. Germline assignment: CDR1 SNHLY and CDR2 FYNNEI. The source of the sample is a study of OX40 agonist ivuxolimab in advanced cancers. Study background: The patients' treatment was ivuxolimab, an agonistic anti-OX40 (CD134) antibody.

Study-wide findings and caveats: Expanded clones were, on average, more numerous among CD8+ T cells than CD4+.

The receptor's source is an adult with an advanced solid tumor such as melanoma, head and neck, liver or kidney cancer. The starting material was CD4+ or CD8+ T cells sorted from blood, obtained in a trial of the OX40 agonist ivuxolimab. The genes are TRBV2 and TRBJ1-1, with 7 nucleotides matching TRBD1. CDR3 amino acids: CASTRDSMNTEAFF. DNA of the CDR3: TGTGCCAGCACCAGGGACAGCATGAACACTGAAGCTTTCTTT.